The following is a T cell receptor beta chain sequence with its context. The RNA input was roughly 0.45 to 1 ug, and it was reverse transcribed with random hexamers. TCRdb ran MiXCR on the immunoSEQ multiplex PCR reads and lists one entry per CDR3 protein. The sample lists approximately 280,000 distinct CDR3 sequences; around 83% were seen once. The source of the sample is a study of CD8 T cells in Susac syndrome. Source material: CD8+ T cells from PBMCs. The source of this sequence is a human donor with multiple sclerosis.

CDR3 nucleotide sequence: TGTGCCAGCAGTTCCTCCCTTGCTGGGTCCCCCGAGCAGTACTTC. Residues: CASSSSLAGSPEQYF. The gene calls are TRBV27 and TRBJ2-7; no reliable D call. This CDR3 region has 15 residues. Germline V gene data show CDR1 as MNHEY and CDR2 as SMNVEV (reference sequence). Trimming removed 4 bases from V and 6 bases from J, with 19 bases in between.